The rows below give T cell receptor beta chains drawn from one sample of a study of shared clonotypes between healthy human individuals. Profiling relied on immunoSEQ multiplex PCR, and the TCRdb table lists in-frame clones only, not all of them. In the table there are around 600,000 clones, about 97% of which are singletons. Sequencing input: naive CD4+ T cells sorted from blood. These receptors came from a young woman in good health. The conserved cysteine and the conserved F or W are not part of the CDR3 here. A D gene is named only where the DNA matches it firmly.

>TRBV18|TRBJ2-3|-
ASSQFSPAGDTQY
>TRBV10-3|TRBJ2-1|TRBD2
AISGLANEQF
>TRBV30|TRBJ2-7|-
AWSGGSYEQY
>TRBV5-4|TRBJ1-1|-
ASRGALMRNTEAF
>TRBV5-1|-|TRBD2
ASSSVGGRRKDEQY
>TRBV28|TRBJ2-7|-
ASSFVDYEQY
>TRBV5-4|TRBJ2-5|-
ASSLAGRQETQY
>TRBV27|TRBJ2-1|-
ASSLRLTRGRVSYNEQF
>TRBV28|TRBJ2-1|TRBD2
ASSLGTSGNYEQF
>TRBV7-3|TRBJ2-3|TRBD1
ASSLSQGATDTQY
>TRBV5-1|TRBJ1-2|TRBD1
ASSLVRGTGVHDGYT
>TRBV4-1|-|TRBD2
ASSQDRGAGVFSEQY
>TRBV7-9|TRBJ1-2|-
ASSLVTGNYGYT
>TRBV5-1|TRBJ2-1|-
ASSLGESEQF
>TRBV2|TRBJ2-5|TRBD2
ASSPPGREGFGETQY
>TRBV23-1|TRBJ2-1|-
ASSQGSETGSYIVTGVDNEQF
>TRBV11-2|TRBJ2-7|TRBD2
ASSLAGEGYEQY
>TRBV10-2|TRBJ2-3|TRBD2
ASSVTSGTTDTQY
>TRBV18|TRBJ2-1|-
ASSPKQGSEQF
>TRBV6-5|TRBJ2-2|TRBD2
ASTELASGELF
>TRBV18|TRBJ2-2|-
ASSPPGGTGELF
>TRBV5-1|TRBJ1-5|-
ASSLLGENQPQH
>TRBV6-5|TRBJ2-7|TRBD2
ASSYSAGGFYEQY
>TRBV9|TRBJ2-5|-
ASSVGTDWETQY
>TRBV9|TRBJ2-1|TRBD2
ASSLGLAGGQDEQF
>TRBV28|TRBJ1-4|TRBD1
ASSLVGATGGEKLF
>TRBV11-2|TRBJ2-7|-
ASRPFPKTSIPYEQY
>TRBV7-6|TRBJ2-1|-
ASSLRADVNEQF
>TRBV7-9|TRBJ2-6|-
ASSLGGAPGANVLT
>TRBV6-5|TRBJ2-7|-
ASSKDTGAYEQY
>TRBV19|TRBJ1-5|TRBD1
ASSSQDRGSNQPQH
>TRBV28|TRBJ1-1|TRBD1
ASRLDRVGATEAF
>TRBV28|TRBJ2-7|-
ASSLKPGTRGID
>TRBV4-2|TRBJ2-1|TRBD2
ASSQAAHGLADNEQF
>TRBV6-1|TRBJ1-2|-
ATTPKDYGYT
>TRBV29-1|TRBJ1-2|-
SVAMDTNYGYT
>TRBV4-2|TRBJ2-3|-
ASSQDAGRGALRITDTQY
>TRBV10-3|TRBJ2-1|-
AISESPSYNEQF
>TRBV7-9|TRBJ1-2|TRBD1
ASSPNRGLYGYT
>TRBV4-1|TRBJ1-4|-
ASSQVGRENEKLF
>TRBV5-1|TRBJ1-2|TRBD1
ASSTGDPGYT
>TRBV19|TRBJ1-5|TRBD1
ASSPEGQGRQPQH
>TRBV14|TRBJ2-7|TRBD2
ASSQGLAAVYEQY
>TRBV6-5|TRBJ2-7|-
ASSPPGLEQY
>TRBV28|TRBJ2-7|TRBD1
ASIRGQGLEQY
>TRBV5-6|TRBJ2-1|TRBD2
ASSLVASGGLEQF
>TRBV28|TRBJ2-7|TRBD1
ASSATGGTYEQY
>TRBV18|TRBJ1-2|-
ASSPSDSTYGYT
>TRBV28|TRBJ2-1|-
ASSFGQRGEQF
>TRBV28|TRBJ2-1|-
ASSPPGPDYNEQF